Sequencing of this T cell receptor (beta chain) was carried out in a study of response to subunit inactivated influenza vaccine. V dropped 5 bases and J dropped 7 bases, with 14 bases sitting between them. The germline V gene encodes CDR1 SGDLS and CDR2 YYNGEE. CDR3 length equals 13 residues. This clonotype was observed a handful of times. TCRdb re-analysed the RT-PCR reads in MiXCR, keeping a single row per CDR3 protein. The data show 550,000 to 800,000 distinct CDR3 sequences, 15% to 18% seen once. Sequencing was performed on PBMCs from blood, taken roughly 12 days after vaccination. This TCR was recovered from a man between 45 and 60 years old who received an inactivated influenza vaccine. The chain combines TRBV9 with TRBJ2-3; tentatively, D is TRBD2 (6 bases). CDR3 nucleotide sequence: TGTGCCAGCAGTGGAGGGGATGTAAATACGCAGTATTTT. Protein: CASSGGDVNTQYF.